The rows below give T cell receptor beta chains drawn from one sample of a study of T-cell memory formation after mild COVID-19. One entry per CDR3 protein, called by TCRdb with MiXCR from the 5' RACE reads. Of nearly 200,000 distinct CDR3 sequences in the sample, 15% to 20% were seen once. The specimen was PBMCs or a T cell subset sorted from them (not recorded which). The origin of the receptors is an adult woman who had mild COVID-19 (a few samples of this study predate the infection). Cell type and time point are not known. The CDR3 runs from the conserved cysteine through the conserved F or W. The D gene is left open where the match is weak. Not every row has a clone size; where given, it reads once, few, many or a size class.

TRBV30	NA	NA	TRBJ1-6	CAWSAMGQDNSPLHF	TGTGCCTGGAGTGCTATGGGACAAGATAATTCACCCCTCCACTTT
TRBV6-5	NA	few	TRBJ1-1	CASSYSTAALGGEAFF	TGTGCCAGCAGTTACTCGACGGCGGCCCTGGGAGGTGAAGCTTTCTTT
TRBV29-1	TRBD1	few	TRBJ2-3	CSVGQGSTDTQYF	TGCAGCGTTGGACAGGGGAGCACAGATACGCAGTATTTT
TRBV5-1	NA	NA	TRBJ2-1	CASSLVFNEQFF	TGCGCCAGCAGCTTGGTCTTTAATGAGCAGTTCTTC
TRBV12-3/TRBV12-4	TRBD1	few	TRBJ2-4	CASSLAGGLRNIQYF	TGTGCCAGCAGTTTGGCAGGGGGCCTTCGAAACATTCAGTACTTC
TRBV4-2	TRBD2	NA	TRBJ2-5	CASSQDGGLAGAQETQYF	TGTGCCAGCAGCCAAGACGGGGGACTAGCGGGAGCCCAAGAGACCCAGTACTTC
TRBV4-2	NA	few	TRBJ1-2	CASSQQGYGYTF	TGTGCCAGCAGCCAACAGGGTTATGGCTACACCTTC
TRBV6-1	TRBD1	NA	TRBJ2-4	CASRTRDRGSNIQYF	TGTGCCAGCAGAACCAGGGACAGGGGCTCTAACATTCAGTACTTC
TRBV29-1	NA	NA	TRBJ1-2	CSVELRKLPYGYTF	TGCAGCGTTGAGCTCAGGAAGTTACCGTATGGCTACACCTTC
TRBV3-1	NA	NA	TRBJ2-2	CASSQRVEPGELFF	TGTGCCAGCAGCCAAAGGGTCGAACCCGGGGAGCTGTTTTTT
TRBV5-1	TRBD1	NA	TRBJ1-1	CASSLAGDRGTEAFF	TGCGCCAGCAGCTTGGCGGGGGACAGGGGAACTGAAGCTTTCTTT
TRBV5-6	NA	NA	TRBJ1-1	CASSSIGPLPEAFF	TGTGCCAGCAGCTCGATTGGTCCGCTTCCTGAAGCTTTCTTT
TRBV12-3/TRBV12-4	NA	NA	TRBJ1-5	CASSIPGAGQPQHF	TGTGCCAGCAGTATCCCGGGGGCGGGTCAGCCCCAGCATTTT
TRBV5-1	TRBD2	NA	TRBJ2-3	CASREAGGSTDTQYF	TGCGCCAGCAGGGAGGCGGGAGGATCCACAGATACGCAGTATTTT
TRBV12-3/TRBV12-4	NA	many	TRBJ2-7	CASSLEYSYEQYF	TGTGCCAGCAGTTTAGAGTACAGCTACGAGCAGTACTTC
TRBV6-1	NA	NA	TRBJ2-1	CASKGTASNEQFF	TGTGCCAGCAAGGGGACCGCGAGCAATGAGCAGTTCTTC
TRBV6-5	TRBD1	NA	TRBJ2-4	CASRPGQVGNIQYF	TGTGCCAGCAGGCCCGGACAGGTCGGAAACATTCAGTACTTC
TRBV12-3/TRBV12-4	NA	many	TRBJ2-7	CASSSLVGYEQYF	TGTGCCAGCAGTTCACTAGTGGGGTACGAGCAGTACTTC
TRBV5-1	NA	few	TRBJ2-5	CASSSHAPQETQYF	TGCGCCAGCAGCTCCCACGCTCCCCAAGAGACCCAGTACTTC
TRBV3-1	NA	few	TRBJ2-3	CASSQQGAGTDTQYF	TGTGCCAGCAGCCAACAGGGCGCGGGGACAGATACGCAGTATTTT
TRBV12-3/TRBV12-4	TRBD1	NA	TRBJ2-7	CASSPGTAIYEQYF	TGTGCCAGCAGTCCCGGGACAGCGATCTACGAGCAGTACTTC
TRBV5-1	NA	NA	TRBJ2-1	CASSLGANRLYSYNEQFF	TGCGCCAGCAGCTTGGGGGCAAACAGGCTTTACTCCTACAATGAGCAGTTCTTC
TRBV7-2	NA	NA	TRBJ1-3	CASSLVVGNTIYF	TGTGCCAGCAGCTTAGTCGTGGGAAACACCATATATTTT
TRBV3-1	NA	NA	TRBJ2-3	CASSLRKGTQYF	TGTGCCAGCAGCCTGCGCAAAGGTACGCAGTATTTT
TRBV20-1	NA	few	TRBJ1-3	CSASHGTNGGDTIYF	TGCAGTGCTAGCCATGGGACAAATGGAGGGGACACCATATATTTT
TRBV2	NA	few	TRBJ2-1	CASKEDSGSYNEQFF	TGTGCCAGCAAGGAAGACAGTGGGTCCTACAATGAGCAGTTCTTC
TRBV2	NA	NA	TRBJ1-4	CASTMQVPANEKLFF	TGTGCCAGCACAATGCAGGTTCCCGCTAATGAAAAACTGTTTTTT
TRBV20-1	NA	few	TRBJ2-3	CSARATRGGQPDTQYF	TGCAGTGCTAGAGCCACAAGGGGGGGCCAGCCAGATACGCAGTATTTT
TRBV12-3/TRBV12-4	TRBD2	few	TRBJ2-5	CASSPSAGLAGGKQETQYF	TGTGCCAGCAGCCCTTCTGCGGGACTAGCGGGAGGGAAACAAGAGACCCAGTACTTC
TRBV29-1	TRBD1	NA	TRBJ1-2	CSVDDRQGAYGYTF	TGCAGCGTTGATGACCGACAGGGGGCGTATGGCTACACCTTC
TRBV15	NA	NA	TRBJ2-1	CATSRALGVGNEQFF	TGTGCCACCAGCAGAGCCTTGGGCGTGGGGAATGAGCAGTTCTTC
TRBV5-4	TRBD2	many	TRBJ2-3	CASSLRLAGGTDTQYF	TGTGCCAGCAGCTTGCGGCTAGCGGGGGGCACAGATACGCAGTATTTT
TRBV18	NA	NA	TRBJ2-5	CASSPPYESPWGQETQYF	TGTGCCAGCTCACCACCGTACGAGAGCCCCTGGGGCCAAGAGACCCAGTACTTC
TRBV5-1	TRBD2	NA	TRBJ2-3	CASSLAVSGSADTQYF	TGCGCCAGCAGCTTGGCCGTTAGCGGGAGTGCAGATACGCAGTATTTT
TRBV5-1	TRBD1	many	TRBJ2-1	CASSIPGQGYEQFF	TGCGCCAGCAGCATCCCGGGACAGGGCTATGAGCAGTTCTTC
TRBV5-1	TRBD1	few	TRBJ2-2	CASSLVGGDTGELFF	TGCGCCAGCAGCTTGGTAGGGGGCGACACCGGGGAGCTGTTTTTT
TRBV19	TRBD1	NA	TRBJ1-2	CASSDTGGIGYTF	TGTGCCAGTAGCGATACAGGGGGAATCGGCTACACCTTC
TRBV27	NA	NA	TRBJ1-2	CASSRLTGSYGYTF	TGTGCCAGCAGTCGACTTACAGGGAGCTATGGCTACACCTTC
TRBV7-9	TRBD1	many	TRBJ2-7	CASSKGQGYEQYF	TGTGCCAGCAGCAAGGGACAGGGCTACGAGCAGTACTTC
TRBV5-1	NA	NA	TRBJ2-3	CASSLGQHPDTQYF	TGCGCCAGCAGCTTGGGCCAGCACCCGGATACGCAGTATTTT
TRBV2	TRBD2	many	TRBJ2-1	CASSYARTSGNPSYNEQFF	TGTGCCAGCAGTTATGCCCGGACTAGCGGGAACCCCTCCTACAATGAGCAGTTCTTC